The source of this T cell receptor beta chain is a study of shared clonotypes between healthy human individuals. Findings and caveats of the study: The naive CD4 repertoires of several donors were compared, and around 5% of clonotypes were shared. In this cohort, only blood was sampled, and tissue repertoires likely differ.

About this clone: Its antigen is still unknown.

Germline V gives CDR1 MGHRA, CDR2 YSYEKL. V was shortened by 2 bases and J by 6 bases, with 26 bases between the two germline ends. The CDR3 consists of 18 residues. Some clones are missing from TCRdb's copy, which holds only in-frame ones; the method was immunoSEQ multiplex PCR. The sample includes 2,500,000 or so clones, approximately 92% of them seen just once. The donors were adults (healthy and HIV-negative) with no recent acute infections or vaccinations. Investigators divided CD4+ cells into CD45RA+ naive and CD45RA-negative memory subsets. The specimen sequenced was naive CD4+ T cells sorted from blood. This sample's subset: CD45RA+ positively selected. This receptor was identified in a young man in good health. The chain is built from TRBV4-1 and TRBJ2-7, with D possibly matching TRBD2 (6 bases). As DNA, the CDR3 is TGCGCCAGCAGCCAACTACCCCCTTCTAGCGTCAAGGCGGCCGAGCAGTACTTC. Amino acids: CASSQLPPSSVKAAEQYF.